Shown below are 26 T cell receptor beta chains from a single sample sequenced in a study of blood T cell repertoires in COVID-19. Profiling relied on immunoSEQ multiplex PCR, and the TCRdb table lists in-frame clones only, not all of them. The sample yields 60,000 to 75,000 clones, around 89% seen once. Sequencing was performed on peripheral blood. The receptors originated from a human donor in a cohort sampled during active COVID-19.

This chain connects TRBV13 to TRBJ2-1; 8 positions match TRBD1. The CDR3 consists of 13 residues. The germline CDR1 and CDR2 sequences are PRHDT and FYEKMQ (reference sequence). Germline trimming cut 4 bases from V and 8 bases from J; bases unmatched to any gene: 4. CDR3 sequence: CASSSGQGHEQFF. CDR3 in DNA: TGTGCCAGCAGCTCAGGACAGGGCCATGAGCAGTTCTTC.

The chain uses TRBV19 and TRBJ1-5; D unclear. The CDR3 sequence is 17 residues long. The V and J ends lost 1 base and 0 bases respectively, with 13 bases between them. Germline assignment: CDR1 LNHDA and CDR2 SQIVND (reference sequence). DNA for the CDR3: TGTGCCAGTAGTATAGGTAGGGCGGGGTATAGCAATCAGCCCCAGCATTTT. Amino acid sequence: CASSIGRAGYSNQPQHF. Using reference TRBV19 and TRBJ1-5 for the parts outside the CDR3, the full variable domain is DGGITQSPKYLFRKEGQNVTLSCEQNLNHDAMYWYRQDPGQGLRLIYYSQIVNDFQKGDIAEGYSVSREKKESFPLTVTSAQKNPTAFYLCASSIGRAGYSNQPQHFGDGTRLSIL.

This clone was seen only once. The rearrangement links TRBV24-1 to TRBJ2-6; weak D call: TRBD1 (5 bases). The ends were cut back, 4 bases at V and 4 bases at J, with 10 bases in the middle. Germline CDR1 is KGHDR and CDR2 is SFDVKD. The length of the CDR3 is 15 residues. As DNA, the CDR3 is TGTGCCACCAGTGACCAGACAGTAGGGGCCAACGTCCTGACTTTC. Translated: CATSDQTVGANVLTF.

The genes are TRBV4-2 and TRBJ2-2, with TRBD2 matching 9 bases. The CDR3 has 18 residues. The junction had 9 bases not matched to a gene; V was cut back by 0 bases and J by 4 bases. Germline CDR1 and CDR2: LGHNA and YNFKEQ. The CDR3 bases are TGTGCCAGCAGCCAAGATATGACTAGCGGCGGCCCCACCGGGGAGCTGTTTTTT. This gives the protein CASSQDMTSGGPTGELFF.

The chain uses TRBV5-8 and TRBJ2-7, with 11 bases fitting TRBD2. The CDR3 is 16 residues long. CDR1 and CDR2 from the germline V gene are SGHTS and YDEGEE. Losses at the gene ends were 4 bases for V and 7 bases for J; bases not matched to a gene: 13. The CDR3 DNA follows: TGTGCCAGCAGCGTGGGACTAGCGGTTGACAGCGGGGAGCAGTACTTC. Amino acids: CASSVGLAVDSGEQYF.

In this sample, this clone turned up once. The J gene is TRBJ2-2, the V gene TRBV5-1; D remains ambiguous. CDR1 and CDR2 (germline): SGHRS, YFSETQ. The CDR3 is 15 residues long. V gave up 6 bases and J gave up 0 bases, with 12 bases separating them. The CDR3 reads CASTLEPPNTGELFF. DNA for the CDR3: TGCGCCAGCACCCTCGAGCCACCGAACACCGGGGAGCTGTTTTTT.

V and J are TRBV4-1 and TRBJ1-5, with 12 bases matching TRBD1. There are 19 residues in the CDR3. Germline V gives CDR1 MGHRA, CDR2 YSYEKL. The J segment lost 2 bases and the V segment lost 5 bases, leaving 13 bases of the junction unmatched. This CDR3 is CASSEKPGQGAGGNQPQHF. CDR3 coding DNA: TGCGCCAGCAGCGAAAAACCGGGACAGGGGGCTGGTGGCAATCAGCCCCAGCATTTT.

The J gene is TRBJ1-2, the V gene TRBV5-6; maybe TRBD1 (6 bases). The germline CDR1 and CDR2 sequences are SGHDT and YYEEEE. Trimming took off 2 bases at V and 4 bases at J, with 12 bases between the two ends. CDR3 length equals 14 residues. CDR3 DNA: TGTGCCAGCAGCTTCCGGGACACGGGCTATGGCTACACCTTC. The encoded protein is CASSFRDTGYGYTF.

The gene calls are TRBV19 and TRBJ2-7; 12 positions match TRBD2. Germline loops: CDR1 LNHDA, CDR2 SQIVND (reference sequence). The CDR3 totals 14 residues. The V and J ends lost 3 bases and 6 bases, in that order; junction bases with no gene match: 3. This CDR3 reads CASSMTSGSGEQYF. DNA for the CDR3: TGTGCCAGTAGTATGACTAGCGGGAGTGGCGAGCAGTACTTC.

The chain uses TRBV6-2 or TRBV6-3 and TRBJ1-2, with D unclear. The CDR3 sequence is 13 residues long. Between the trimmed V and J ends, which lost 2 bases and 2 bases, there was a span of 6 bases. Germline CDR1 reads MNHEY; CDR2 reads SVGEGT. In nucleotides, the CDR3 is TGTGCCAGCAGTTACCCGAGAAACTATGGCTACACCTTC. Residues: CASSYPRNYGYTF.

This clone was seen a single time. The CDR3 protein is CASRGVGRRNTIYF. The CDR3 nucleotides are TGTGCCAGCAGGGGAGTAGGTCGGAGAAACACCATATATTTT. This chain uses TRBV6-5 with TRBJ1-3; D not resolved. The germline V gene has CDR1 MNHEY and CDR2 SVGAGI. V was cut by 6 bases and J by 5 bases, with 14 bases left in between. The CDR3 contains 14 residues.

This chain uses TRBV7-9 with TRBJ2-4, with a tentative D call TRBD1 (6 bases). V lost 5 bases and J lost 2, with 13 bases in between. Germline CDR1 reads SEHNR; CDR2 reads FQNEAQ (reference sequence). This CDR3 has 15 residues. The DNA for the CDR3 is TGTGCCAGCAGCCCCACAGGGACCTCCAAAAACATTCAGTACTTC. Translation gives CASSPTGTSKNIQYF. Based on the CDR3 plus reference TRBV7-9 and TRBJ2-4, the full variable domain is DTGVSQNPRHKITKRGQNVTFRCDPISEHNRLYWYRQTLGQGPEFLTYFQNEAQLEKSRLLSDRFSAERPKGSFSTLEIQRTEQGDSAMYLCASSPTGTSKNIQYFGAGTRLSVL.

V and J are TRBV6-5 and TRBJ1-2, with TRBD1 identical over 8 bases. The germline V gene has CDR1 MNHEY and CDR2 SVGAGI. CDR3 length equals 15 residues. The V segment lost 5 bases and the J segment 4 bases; nucleotides outside the gene matches: 9. The CDR3 is CASSPLRQGSYGYTF. CDR3 in DNA: TGTGCCAGCAGTCCTTTACGACAGGGGAGCTATGGCTACACCTTC.

The rearrangement joins TRBV9 to TRBJ2-7; a possible D gene is TRBD2 (5 bases). The CDR3 runs to 14 residues. Germline CDR1 and CDR2: SGDLS and YYNGEE. V was shortened by 4 bases and J by 2 bases, with 13 bases between the two germline ends. The CDR3 DNA sequence: TGTGCCAGCAGCTCCCCCGGGGTCCCCTACGAGCAGTACTTC. This sequence encodes CASSSPGVPYEQYF.

The chain employs TRBV5-5 and TRBJ2-7; weak D call: TRBD1 (7 bases). V lost 0 bases, J lost 3 bases, and 10 bases lay in between. CDR1 is SGHKS and CDR2 is YYEKEE in the germline V gene (reference sequence). This CDR3 has 14 amino acids. CDR3 in DNA: TGTGCCAGCAGCTTGGGGCAGGGGGGCTACGAGCAGTACTTC. Translation: CASSLGQGGYEQYF.

The rearrangement uses TRBV5-6 and TRBJ1-2; D is uncertain. The V and J ends lost 4 bases and 8 bases respectively, with 33 bases between them. Germline-derived CDR1 and CDR2 are SGHDT and YYEEEE. This CDR3 contains 19 residues. CDR3 sequence (DNA): TGTGCCAGCAGCCATGTGAATCCGGGCAGTCGAGGGATTCTTGGGGGCTACACCTTC. It yields the protein CASSHVNPGSRGILGGYTF.

This clone appeared a few times. This chain joins TRBV7-9 and TRBJ2-7; 9 bases match TRBD1. Germline V gene data show CDR1 as SEHNR and CDR2 as FQNEAQ (reference sequence). V lost 5 bases, J lost 2 bases, and 4 bases stayed unmatched. This CDR3 is 14 amino acids long. CDR3 protein: CASSGTGYTYEQYF. The CDR3 DNA is TGTGCCAGCAGCGGGACAGGGTATACCTACGAGCAGTACTTC.

The V gene is TRBV28, the J gene TRBJ1-1; D remains unclear. Germline V gene lookup returns CDR1 MDHEN and CDR2 SYDVKM. Trimming took off 6 bases at V and 4 bases at J, with 12 bases between the two ends. The CDR3 runs 13 residues. CDR3 DNA: TGTGCCAGCAGCCCCGCTCTGAGCACTGAAGCTTTCTTT. Protein product: CASSPALSTEAFF. The whole variable domain, filled in from reference TRBV28 and TRBJ1-1, reads DVKVTQSSRYLVKRTGEKVFLECVQDMDHENMFWYRQDPGLGLRLIYFSYDVKMKEKGDIPEGYSVSREKKERFSLILESASTNQTSMYLCASSPALSTEAFFGQGTRLTVV.

The rearrangement links TRBV29-1 to TRBJ1-3, with a possible D match to TRBD1 (5 bases). There are 14 residues in the CDR3. CDR1 and CDR2 from the germline V gene are SQVTM and ANQGSEA. Trimming stripped 4 bases from V and 0 bases from J, with 10 bases between. DNA of the CDR3: TGCAGCGTTGTTCCAGACAGCTCTGGAAACACCATATATTTT. Its translation is CSVVPDSSGNTIYF.

The chain recombines TRBV11-2 with TRBJ2-5, with no clear D. The germline V gene encodes CDR1 SGHAT and CDR2 FQNNGV. The CDR3 length is 13 residues. Trimming took off 1 base at V and 4 bases at J, with 7 bases between the two ends. CDR3 nucleotide sequence: TGTGCCAGCAGCTTAGGTCGTTCAGAGACCCAGTACTTC. Its protein is CASSLGRSETQYF.

This clone occurred once. The chain recombines TRBV12-3 or TRBV12-4 with TRBJ2-3; weak D call: TRBD2 (5 bases). The CDR3 is made up of 13 amino acids. The V gene lost 10 bases and the J gene lost 4 bases, with 15 bases spanning the gap. This chain's CDR3 is CATAAPGADTQYF. As DNA, the CDR3 is TGTGCCACGGCGGCTCCCGGGGCAGATACGCAGTATTTT.

The V call is TRBV5-5, the J call TRBJ1-2; no clear D gene. Trimming took 6 bases from V and 4 from J, leaving 10 bases between them. This CDR3 is built from 12 residues. CDR1 and CDR2 (germline): SGHKS, YYEKEE (reference sequence). CDR3 DNA: TGTGCCAGCACAGAGGAAGGCTATGGCTACACCTTC. Translation gives CASTEEGYGYTF.

This chain uses TRBV29-1 with TRBJ2-1; TRBD2 aligns across 11 bases. This CDR3 spans 16 amino acids. Germline V CDR1 and CDR2: SQVTM, ANQGSEA. J was trimmed by 9 bases and V by 4 bases; bases with no gene match: 14. The CDR3 nucleotides read TGCAGCGTTGCCGGGGGAGTACTAGCGGGAGAGGGTGAGCAGTTCTTC. This sequence encodes CSVAGGVLAGEGEQFF.

This rearrangement joins TRBV28 to TRBJ1-3; D is unclear. Germline assignment: CDR1 MDHEN and CDR2 SYDVKM. The CDR3 covers 15 residues. The germline V and J ends were trimmed by 1 base and 2 bases, with 9 bases remaining between them. CDR3 in DNA: TGTGCCAGCAGTTTATCACCCGGGACTGGAAACACCATATATTTT. Translation gives CASSLSPGTGNTIYF.

The chain combines TRBV20-1 with TRBJ2-7, with a weak D call TRBD2 (5 bases). Deletions cut 3 bases from V and 0 bases from J, with 21 bases between. The CDR3 runs 17 residues. Per the germline V gene, CDR1 is DFQATT and CDR2 is SNEGSKA (reference sequence). The DNA for the CDR3 is TGCAGTGCTAGTCATAGACCTCTTGGGCGGGCCTCCTACGAGCAGTACTTC. It encodes CSASHRPLGRASYEQYF.

The chain is built from TRBV5-1 and TRBJ1-1; D possibly corresponds to TRBD1 (6 bases). CDR1 is SGHRS and CDR2 is YFSETQ in the germline V gene. CDR3 size: 14 residues. Trimming took off 4 bases at V and 4 bases at J, with 14 bases between the two ends. The CDR3 nucleotides are TGCGCCAGCAGCCCCTTTCAGGGGTTCACTGAAGCTTTCTTT. The encoded protein is CASSPFQGFTEAFF.